This TCR beta chain was captured by sequencing in a study of siplizumab effects on memory and regulatory T cells. Study conclusions and caveats: Siplizumab produced a significant reduction in alloreactive sequences that were traceable to unstimulated CD4+ memory cells.

V trimming: 2 bases; J trimming: 6 bases; junction bases outside the gene matches: 3. Germline values: CDR1 LNHDA, CDR2 SQIVND (reference sequence). The CDR3 has 14 residues. The method was immunoSEQ multiplex PCR; TCRdb's version includes in-frame clones alone and lacks a portion of them. The data hold 90,000 to 110,000 clones, with 92% observed a single time. In regard to this clone: Its antigen is currently unknown.

What was sequenced was Tregs sorted from blood. V is TRBV19 and J is TRBJ1-4, with TRBD1 matching over 7 bases. The sequence derives from a human donor in good health. The CDR3 DNA follows: TGTGCCAGTAGTATACTTACAGGGGATGAAAAACTGTTTTTT. It yields the protein CASSILTGDEKLFF.